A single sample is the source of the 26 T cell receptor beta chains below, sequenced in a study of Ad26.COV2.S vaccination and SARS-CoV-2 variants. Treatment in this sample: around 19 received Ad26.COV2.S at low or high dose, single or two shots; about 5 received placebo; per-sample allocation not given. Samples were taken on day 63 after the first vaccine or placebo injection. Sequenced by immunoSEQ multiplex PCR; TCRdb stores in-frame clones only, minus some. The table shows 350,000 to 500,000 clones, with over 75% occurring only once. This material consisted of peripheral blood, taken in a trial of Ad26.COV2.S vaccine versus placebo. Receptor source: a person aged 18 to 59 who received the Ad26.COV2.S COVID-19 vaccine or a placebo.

The DNA of the CDR3 is TGTGCCACTCGTAGGGCGAACACTGAAGCTTTCTTT. Its protein product is CATRRANTEAFF. V is TRBV19 and J is TRBJ1-1; D unresolved. CDR1 and CDR2 (germline): LNHDA, SQIVND (reference sequence). This CDR3 contains 12 residues. The V end was cut by 10 bases, the J end by 1 base, with 10 bases between.

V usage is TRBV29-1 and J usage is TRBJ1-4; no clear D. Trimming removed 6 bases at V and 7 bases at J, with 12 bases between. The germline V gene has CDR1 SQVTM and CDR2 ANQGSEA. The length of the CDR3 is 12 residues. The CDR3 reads CSVTDLGEKLFF. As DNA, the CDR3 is TGCAGCGTGACGGACCTAGGTGAAAAACTGTTTTTT.

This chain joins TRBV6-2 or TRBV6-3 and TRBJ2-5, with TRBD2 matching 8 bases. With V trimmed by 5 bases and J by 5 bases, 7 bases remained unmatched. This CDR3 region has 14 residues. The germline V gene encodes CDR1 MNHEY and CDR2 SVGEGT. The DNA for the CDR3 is TGTGCCAGCAGTAGCTCCGGGACTAGGGAGACCCAGTACTTC. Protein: CASSSSGTRETQYF.

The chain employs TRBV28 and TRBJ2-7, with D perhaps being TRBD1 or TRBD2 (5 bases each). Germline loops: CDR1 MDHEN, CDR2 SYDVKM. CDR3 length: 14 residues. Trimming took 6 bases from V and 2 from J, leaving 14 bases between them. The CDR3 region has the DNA TGTGCCAGCAGAGCACCCGGGACCACCTACGAGCAGTACTTC. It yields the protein CASRAPGTTYEQYF.

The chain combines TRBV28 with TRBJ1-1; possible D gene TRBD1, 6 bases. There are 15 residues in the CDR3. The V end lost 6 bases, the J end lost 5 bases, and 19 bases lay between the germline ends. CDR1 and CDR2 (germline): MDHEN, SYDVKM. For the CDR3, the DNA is TGTGCCAGCAGATATAGGGGGGGTCTGTGGACTGAAGCTTTCTTT. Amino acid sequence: CASRYRGGLWTEAFF.

The CDR3 spells CASSVEGRSSLGYTF. The CDR3 DNA reads TGTGCCAGCAGCGTAGAGGGACGGAGTTCCTTGGGCTACACCTTC. This chain joins TRBV9 and TRBJ1-2; tentatively, D is TRBD1 (5 bases). CDR1 is SGDLS and CDR2 is YYNGEE in the germline V gene. The V gene lost 0 bases and the J gene lost 8 bases, with 17 bases spanning the gap. The CDR3 contains 15 residues. The full variable domain, completed using reference TRBV9 and TRBJ1-2, is DSGVTQTPKHLITATGQRVTLRCSPRSGDLSVYWYQQSLDQGLQFLIQYYNGEERAKGNILERFSAQQFPDLHSELNLSSLELGDSALYFCASSVEGRSSLGYTFGSGTRLTVV.

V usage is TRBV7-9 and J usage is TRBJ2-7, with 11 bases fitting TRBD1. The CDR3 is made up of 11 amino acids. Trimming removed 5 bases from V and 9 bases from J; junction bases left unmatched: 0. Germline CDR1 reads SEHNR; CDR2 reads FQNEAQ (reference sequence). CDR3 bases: TGTGCCAGCAGCGGACAGGGGGCGCAGTACTTC. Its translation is CASSGQGAQYF.

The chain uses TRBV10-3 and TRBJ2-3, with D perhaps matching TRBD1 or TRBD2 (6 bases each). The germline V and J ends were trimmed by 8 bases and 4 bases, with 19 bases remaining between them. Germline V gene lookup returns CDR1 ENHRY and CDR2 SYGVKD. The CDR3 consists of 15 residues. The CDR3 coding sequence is TGTGCCATCTCTTTAGGGGGGAGCGGCGCAGATACGCAGTATTTT. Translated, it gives CAISLGGSGADTQYF.

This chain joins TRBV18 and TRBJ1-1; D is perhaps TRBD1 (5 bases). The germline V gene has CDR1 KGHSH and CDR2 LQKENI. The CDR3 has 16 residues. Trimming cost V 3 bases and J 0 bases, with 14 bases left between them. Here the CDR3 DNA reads TGTGCCAGCTCACCGGCGCGACAGCCCGTGAACACTGAAGCTTTCTTT. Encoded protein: CASSPARQPVNTEAFF.

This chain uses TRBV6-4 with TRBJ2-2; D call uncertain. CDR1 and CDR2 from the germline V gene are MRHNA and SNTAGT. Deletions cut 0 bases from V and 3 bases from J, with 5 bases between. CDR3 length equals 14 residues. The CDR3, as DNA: TGTGCCAGCAGTGACTCCGCGGACACCGGGGAGCTGTTTTTT. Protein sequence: CASSDSADTGELFF.

This CDR3 reads CSVETASGGELFF. In DNA, the CDR3 is TGCAGCGTAGAAACAGCCTCGGGCGGGGAGCTGTTTTTT. This chain connects TRBV29-1 to TRBJ2-2, with D hard to call. Per the germline V gene, CDR1 is SQVTM and CDR2 is ANQGSEA. V was shortened by 6 bases and J by 7 bases, with 15 bases between the two germline ends. CDR3 length: 13 amino acids.

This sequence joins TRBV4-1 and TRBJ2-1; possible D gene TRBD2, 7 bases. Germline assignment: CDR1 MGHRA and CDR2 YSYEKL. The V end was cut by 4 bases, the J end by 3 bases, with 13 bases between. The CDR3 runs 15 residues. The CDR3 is CASSLKGGGYNEQFF. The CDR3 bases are TGCGCCAGCAGCCTAAAAGGGGGGGGCTACAATGAGCAGTTCTTC.

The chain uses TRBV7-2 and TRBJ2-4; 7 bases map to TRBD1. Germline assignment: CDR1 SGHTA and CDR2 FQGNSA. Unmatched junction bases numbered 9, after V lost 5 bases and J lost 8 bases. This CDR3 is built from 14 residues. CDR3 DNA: TGTGCCAGCAGCCAAGACAGGGTTGGGGACATTCAGTACTTC. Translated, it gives CASSQDRVGDIQYF. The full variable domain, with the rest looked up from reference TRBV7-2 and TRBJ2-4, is GAGVSQSPSNKVTEKGKDVELRCDPISGHTALYWYRQSLGQGLEFLIYFQGNSAPDKSGLPSDRFSAERTGGSVSTLTIQRTQQEDSAVYLCASSQDRVGDIQYFGAGTRLSVL.

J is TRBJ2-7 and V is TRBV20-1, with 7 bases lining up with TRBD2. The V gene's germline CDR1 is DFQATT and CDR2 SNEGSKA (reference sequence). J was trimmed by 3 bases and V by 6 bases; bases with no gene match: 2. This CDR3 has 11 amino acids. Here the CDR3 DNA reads TGCAGTGCGGGGAGGGGCTACGAGCAGTACTTC. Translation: CSAGRGYEQYF.

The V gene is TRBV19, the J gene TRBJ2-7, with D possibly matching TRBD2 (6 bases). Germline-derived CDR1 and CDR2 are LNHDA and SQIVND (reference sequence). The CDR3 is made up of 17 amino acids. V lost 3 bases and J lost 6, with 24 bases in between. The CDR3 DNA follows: TGTGCCAGTAGTATTCGTTCAGGCCCGGGGAGGATGAGCGAGCAGTACTTC. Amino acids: CASSIRSGPGRMSEQYF. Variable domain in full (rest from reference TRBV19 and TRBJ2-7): DGGITQSPKYLFRKEGQNVTLSCEQNLNHDAMYWYRQDPGQGLRLIYYSQIVNDFQKGDIAEGYSVSREKKESFPLTVTSAQKNPTAFYLCASSIRSGPGRMSEQYFGPGTRLTVT.

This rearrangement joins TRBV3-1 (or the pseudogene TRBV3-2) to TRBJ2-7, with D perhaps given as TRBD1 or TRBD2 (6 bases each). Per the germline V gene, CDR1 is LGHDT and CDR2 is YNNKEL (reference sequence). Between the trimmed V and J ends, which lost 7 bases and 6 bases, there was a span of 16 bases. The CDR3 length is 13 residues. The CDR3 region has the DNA TGTGCCAGCACCCGGGGGCAGGGAGGCGAGCAGTACTTC. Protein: CASTRGQGGEQYF.

The CDR3 here is CASSGQGSYNSPLHF. The CDR3 nucleotides are TGTGCCAGCAGTGGACAGGGCTCCTATAATTCACCCCTCCACTTT. V usage is TRBV2 and J usage is TRBJ1-6; TRBD1 matches at 7 bases. V shed 4 bases and J 0 bases; nucleotides not matched to a gene: 0. The CDR3 covers 15 residues. CDR1 is SNHLY, CDR2 FYNNEI, per germline.

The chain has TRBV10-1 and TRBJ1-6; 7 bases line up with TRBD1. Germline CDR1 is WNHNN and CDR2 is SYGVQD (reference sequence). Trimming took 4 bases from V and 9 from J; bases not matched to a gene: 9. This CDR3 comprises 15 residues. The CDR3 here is CASSAPTGRGSPLHF. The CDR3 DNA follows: TGCGCCAGCAGTGCTCCGACAGGGAGAGGTTCACCCCTCCACTTT.

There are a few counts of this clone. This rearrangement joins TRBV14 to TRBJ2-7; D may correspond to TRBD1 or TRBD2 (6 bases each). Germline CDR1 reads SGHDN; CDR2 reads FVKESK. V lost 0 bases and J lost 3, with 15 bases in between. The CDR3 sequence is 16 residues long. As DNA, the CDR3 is TGTGCCAGCAGCCAAGAAGGGGGTGGGGGACTCTACGAGCAGTACTTC. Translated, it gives CASSQEGGGGLYEQYF.

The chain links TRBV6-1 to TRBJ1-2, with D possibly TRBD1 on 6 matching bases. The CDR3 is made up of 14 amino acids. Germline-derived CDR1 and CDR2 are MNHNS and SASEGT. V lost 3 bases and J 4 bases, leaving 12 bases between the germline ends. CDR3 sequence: CASSDRGRVYGYTF. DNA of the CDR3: TGTGCCAGCAGTGACAGGGGACGGGTCTATGGCTACACCTTC.

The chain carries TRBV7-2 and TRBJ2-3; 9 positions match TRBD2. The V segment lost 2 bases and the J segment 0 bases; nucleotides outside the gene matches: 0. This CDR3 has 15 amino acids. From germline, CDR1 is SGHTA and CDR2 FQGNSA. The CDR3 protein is CASSLLAGSTDTQYF. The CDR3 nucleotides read TGTGCCAGCAGCTTACTAGCGGGAAGCACAGATACGCAGTATTTT.

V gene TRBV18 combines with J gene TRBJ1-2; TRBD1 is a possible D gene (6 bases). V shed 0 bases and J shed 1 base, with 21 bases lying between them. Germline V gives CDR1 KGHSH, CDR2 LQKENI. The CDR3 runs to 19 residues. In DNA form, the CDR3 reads TGTGCCAGCTCACCACCGCTTTGGACAGTCACTGCCCGTAACTATGGCTACACCTTC. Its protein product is CASSPPLWTVTARNYGYTF.

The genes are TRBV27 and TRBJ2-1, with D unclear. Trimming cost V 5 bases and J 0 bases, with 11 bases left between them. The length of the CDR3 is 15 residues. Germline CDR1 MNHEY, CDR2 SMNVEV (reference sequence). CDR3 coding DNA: TGTGCCAGCAGTCCAATACTGAGCTCCTACAATGAGCAGTTCTTC. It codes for CASSPILSSYNEQFF.

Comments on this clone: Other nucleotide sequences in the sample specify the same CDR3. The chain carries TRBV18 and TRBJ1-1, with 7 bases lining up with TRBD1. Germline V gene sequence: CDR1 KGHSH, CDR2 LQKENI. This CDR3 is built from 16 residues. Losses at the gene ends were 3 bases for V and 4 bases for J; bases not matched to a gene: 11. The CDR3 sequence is CASSPRNPGGRTEAFF. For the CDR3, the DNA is TGTGCCAGCTCACCGCGGAATCCAGGGGGTCGCACTGAAGCTTTCTTT.

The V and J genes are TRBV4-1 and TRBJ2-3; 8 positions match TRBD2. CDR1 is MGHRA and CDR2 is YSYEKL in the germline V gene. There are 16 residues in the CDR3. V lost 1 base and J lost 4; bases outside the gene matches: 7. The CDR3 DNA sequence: TGCGCCAGCAGCCAAGTGGGGGGACTAGATGCAGATACGCAGTATTTT. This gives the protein CASSQVGGLDADTQYF.

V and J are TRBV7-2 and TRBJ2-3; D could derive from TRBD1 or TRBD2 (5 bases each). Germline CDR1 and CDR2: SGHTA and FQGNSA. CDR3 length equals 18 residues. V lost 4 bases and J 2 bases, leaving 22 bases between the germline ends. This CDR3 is CASSSPGRVGDHTDTQYF. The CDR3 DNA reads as TGTGCCAGCAGCTCCCCGGGTCGGGTGGGGGACCACACAGATACGCAGTATTTT.